A selection of T cell receptor beta chains follows, all from one sample in a study of tumor-infiltrating lymphocytes in oesophageal squamous cell carcinoma. TCRdb used MiXCR to reprocess the PCR reads, holding one entry per CDR3 protein. The sample consists of 20,000 or so distinct CDR3 sequences, about 42% of them appearing once. Sequenced sample: normal esophageal tissue next to the tumor. All receptors come from a female donor with esophageal squamous cell carcinoma. Both conserved end residues are part of each CDR3. D genes are given only for firm matches. Size is stated for part of the rows, as once, few or many counts, or as a class when the clone is expanded.

D: NA
J: TRBJ2-7
size: many
V: TRBV12-5
DNA: TGTGCTAGTGCCTTAGGACAGCCGAGCTCCTACGAGCAGTACTTC
CDR3: CASALGQPSSYEQYF

D: NA
J: TRBJ2-7
size: NA
V: TRBV7-6
DNA: TGTGCCAGCAGCTCAGACAGGATCTCCTACGAGCAGTACTTC
CDR3: CASSSDRISYEQYF

D: TRBD2
J: TRBJ2-7
size: NA
V: TRBV7-8
DNA: TGTGCCAGCAGCTTAGCAGGCGGGGGGACCTACGAGCAGTACTTC
CDR3: CASSLAGGGTYEQYF

D: TRBD2
J: TRBJ2-5
size: NA
V: TRBV6-5
DNA: TGTGCCAGCAGTTACGCGGGAGGGCCTAGGGAGACCCAGTACTTC
CDR3: CASSYAGGPRETQYF

D: TRBD1
J: TRBJ1-5
size: NA
V: TRBV19
DNA: TGTGCCAGTAGTTTCCAGGGGGCGCGAGGCAATCAGCCCCAGCATTTT
CDR3: CASSFQGARGNQPQHF

D: NA
J: TRBJ2-7
size: NA
V: TRBV7-2
DNA: TGTGCCAGCAGCTACTCCGGGACGGATTCCTACGAGCAGTACTTC
CDR3: CASSYSGTDSYEQYF

D: TRBD2
J: TRBJ2-3
size: NA
V: TRBV7-3
DNA: TGTGCCAGCAGCCGAATCGGCGGGGGGAGCACAGATACGCAGTATTTT
CDR3: CASSRIGGGSTDTQYF

D: NA
J: TRBJ2-7
size: many
V: TRBV5-4
DNA: TGTGCCAGCAGCTTGGACCTAGGGATCAACTACGAGCAGTACTTC
CDR3: CASSLDLGINYEQYF

D: TRBD1
J: TRBJ2-7
size: many
V: TRBV28
DNA: TGTGCCAGCAGTCCCCGTACCGCCGGGACAGCCCAGCACTACGAGCAGTACTTC
CDR3: CASSPRTAGTAQHYEQYF

D: NA
J: TRBJ2-3
size: many
V: TRBV5-6
DNA: TGTGCCAGCAGCTTGGGCGTGAGTACAGATACGCAGTATTTT
CDR3: CASSLGVSTDTQYF

D: NA
J: TRBJ1-1
size: many
V: TRBV19
DNA: TGTGCCAGTAGCACCAGGGAAAGGAACACTGAAGCTTTCTTT
CDR3: CASSTRERNTEAFF

D: TRBD2
J: TRBJ2-2
size: many
V: TRBV28
DNA: TGTGCCAGCAGTCGGACTAGCGAGAACACCGGGGAGCTGTTTTTT
CDR3: CASSRTSENTGELFF

D: TRBD2
J: TRBJ2-6
size: many
V: TRBV7-8
DNA: TGTGCCAGCAGCGTAGGATGGACTAGCGGGACCCGCTCTGGGGCCAACGTCCTGACTTTC
CDR3: CASSVGWTSGTRSGANVLTF

D: NA
J: TRBJ2-6
size: many
V: TRBV19
DNA: TGTGCCACTTCCTCCTTACCCGGGGCCTCTGGGGCCAACGTCCTGACTTTC
CDR3: CATSSLPGASGANVLTF

D: NA
J: TRBJ1-1
size: NA
V: TRBV20-1
DNA: TGCAGTGTGCCCTTACGGGGGCACCACAATGAGCAGTTCTTT
CDR3: CSVPLRGHHNEQFF

D: TRBD1
J: TRBJ1-1
size: NA
V: TRBV10-3
DNA: TGTGCCACTAAGGGACAGGGGAACACTGAAGCTTTCTTT
CDR3: CATKGQGNTEAFF

D: TRBD2
J: TRBJ2-7
size: many
V: TRBV10-3
DNA: TGTGCCATCAGTGCCTCCTTTTCAGCGGGAAGTCCCTACGAGCAGTACTTC
CDR3: CAISASFSAGSPYEQYF

D: TRBD1
J: TRBJ1-5
size: many
V: TRBV27
DNA: TGTGCCAGCAGTTTAACGTCAGGGGGCCAGCCCCAGCATTTT
CDR3: CASSLTSGGQPQHF

D: NA
J: TRBJ2-7
size: NA
V: TRBV18
DNA: TGTGCCAGCTCACCACCTTCCTCAGATACGCAGTACTTC
CDR3: CASSPPSSDTQYF

D: NA
J: TRBJ2-5
size: medium-sized
V: TRBV10-3
DNA: TGTGCCATCAGGGGGACCGGGACGGAAGAGACCCAGTACTTC
CDR3: CAIRGTGTEETQYF

D: NA
J: TRBJ2-3
size: NA
V: TRBV3-1
DNA: TGTGCCAGCAGCCACCCTTGGGTTGGGCAGGGCGACACAGATACGCAGTATTTT
CDR3: CASSHPWVGQGDTDTQYF

D: NA
J: TRBJ2-1
size: NA
V: TRBV7-3
DNA: TGTGCCAGCAGCCCCGGACTGGAGGGCATTGAGCAGTTCTTC
CDR3: CASSPGLEGIEQFF

D: NA
J: TRBJ2-7
size: NA
V: TRBV28
DNA: TGTGCCAGCATTCGCGAAGGATTGGGCGAGCAGTACTTC
CDR3: CASIREGLGEQYF

D: NA
J: TRBJ2-5
size: once
V: TRBV10-2
DNA: TGCGCCAGCAGTGTTCGGGTACAAGAGACCCAGTACTTC
CDR3: CASSVRVQETQYF

D: TRBD2
J: TRBJ2-1
size: NA
V: TRBV6-1
DNA: TGTGCCAGCAGCGTGACTAGCGGGAGTGGAAATGAGCAGTTCTTC
CDR3: CASSVTSGSGNEQFF

D: TRBD2
J: TRBJ2-5
size: many
V: TRBV19
DNA: TGTGCCAGTAGTATAGGTGCCCCCGGGGGAGGGAAAAGAGAGACCCAGTACTTC
CDR3: CASSIGAPGGGKRETQYF

D: TRBD1
J: TRBJ2-1
size: NA
V: TRBV6-8
DNA: TGTGCCAGCCCCGGGTGGGACAGGGGGGGCAATGAGCAGTTCTTC
CDR3: CASPGWDRGGNEQFF

D: TRBD1
J: TRBJ1-1
size: NA
V: TRBV3-1
DNA: TGTGCCAGCAGCCAACGGACAGGGGGCTGGAACACTGAAGCTTTCTTT
CDR3: CASSQRTGGWNTEAFF

D: TRBD1
J: TRBJ2-6
size: NA
V: TRBV6-6
DNA: TGTGCCAGCAGTTACGAGGGGGCGGATGGGGCCAACGTCCTGACTTTC
CDR3: CASSYEGADGANVLTF

D: NA
J: TRBJ2-7
size: NA
V: TRBV15
DNA: TGTGCCACCAGCAGAGCCCCACAGGACGAGCAGTACTTC
CDR3: CATSRAPQDEQYF

D: NA
J: TRBJ2-5
size: medium-sized
V: TRBV7-2
DNA: TGTGCCAGCAGCTTAATGAGAGAGACCCAGTACTTC
CDR3: CASSLMRETQYF

D: NA
J: TRBJ2-7
size: many
V: TRBV6-1
DNA: TGTGCCAGCTGGACGGGCTACGAGCAGTACTTC
CDR3: CASWTGYEQYF

D: NA
J: TRBJ2-7
size: NA
V: TRBV28
DNA: TGTGCCAGCATGGGGGGGGCTCGGTACGAGCAGTACTTC
CDR3: CASMGGARYEQYF

D: TRBD1
J: TRBJ1-2
size: NA
V: TRBV7-4
DNA: TGTGCCAGCAGCTTTTGGACAAGGGGGCATGGCTACACCTTC
CDR3: CASSFWTRGHGYTF

D: TRBD1
J: TRBJ1-2
size: NA
V: TRBV11-1
DNA: TGTGCCAGCTCGAGGGACAGGGCTGAGGGCTACACCTTC
CDR3: CASSRDRAEGYTF

D: NA
J: TRBJ2-7
size: NA
V: TRBV7-8
DNA: TGTGCCAGCAGGGGGTACAGGGGAGGCGAGCAGTACTTC
CDR3: CASRGYRGGEQYF

D: NA
J: TRBJ2-1
size: NA
V: TRBV11-3
DNA: TGTGCCAGCAGCTTAGATTTCCGCTCCTACAATGAGCAGTTCTTC
CDR3: CASSLDFRSYNEQFF

D: TRBD1
J: TRBJ2-7
size: NA
V: TRBV27
DNA: TGTGCCAGCAGTACGACAGGGAGATCTGGGGACGAGCAGTACTTC
CDR3: CASSTTGRSGDEQYF

D: TRBD1
J: TRBJ2-1
size: NA
V: TRBV28
DNA: TGTGCCAGCAATGACAGGGGGCGCGTGGAGCAGTTCTTC
CDR3: CASNDRGRVEQFF

D: TRBD2
J: TRBJ2-2
size: many
V: TRBV10-3
DNA: TGTGCCATCAGTGCCGGACTAGCGGGGGGGGCGAACACCGGGGAGCTGTTTTTT
CDR3: CAISAGLAGGANTGELFF

D: NA
J: TRBJ2-3
size: many
V: TRBV19
DNA: TGTGCCAGTATGTCTACCGGGACCGCCACAGATACGCAGTATTTT
CDR3: CASMSTGTATDTQYF

D: NA
J: TRBJ2-6
size: NA
V: TRBV6-2/TRBV6-3
DNA: TGTGCCAGCAGTTCCCGGAGTTCTGGGGCCAACGTCCTGACTTTC
CDR3: CASSSRSSGANVLTF

D: NA
J: TRBJ2-3
size: NA
V: TRBV12-3/TRBV12-4
DNA: TGTGCCAGCAGTTCTGAGGGAAGGGGCGCAGATACGCAGTATTTT
CDR3: CASSSEGRGADTQYF

D: TRBD2
J: TRBJ2-3
size: NA
V: TRBV7-6
DNA: TGTGCCAGCAGCTTAACCCCCCGCCTAGCGGGAGGGCTTGATACGCAGTATTTT
CDR3: CASSLTPRLAGGLDTQYF

D: TRBD1
J: TRBJ2-3
size: NA
V: TRBV7-9
DNA: TGTGCCAGCAGGAGCCGAGGGACAGATAATTCACCCCTCCACTTC
CDR3: CASRSRGTDNSPLHF

D: TRBD1
J: TRBJ2-5
size: few
V: TRBV2
DNA: TGTGCCAGCTCGGTGACAGGGGCAGAGACCCAGTACTTC
CDR3: CASSVTGAETQYF

D: NA
J: TRBJ2-7
size: few
V: TRBV11-3
DNA: TGTGCCAGCAGCTTGGATCCACAGGACGGAGCGTACGAGCAGTACTTC
CDR3: CASSLDPQDGAYEQYF

D: TRBD2
J: TRBJ2-1
size: NA
V: TRBV11-2
DNA: TGTGCCAGCAGCTTAGCTAGCGGGAGGGAGCATGAGCAGTTCTTC
CDR3: CASSLASGREHEQFF

D: TRBD1
J: TRBJ2-1
size: many
V: TRBV5-4
DNA: TGTGCCAGCAGCCCCGACAGGGATGAGCAGTTCTTC
CDR3: CASSPDRDEQFF

D: NA
J: TRBJ2-3
size: many
V: TRBV11-2
DNA: TGTGCCAGCAGCCCGAGGAGGGGAGCCACAGATACGCAGTATTTT
CDR3: CASSPRRGATDTQYF

D: NA
J: TRBJ2-1
size: many
V: TRBV7-3
DNA: TGTGCCAGCAGCCCAGCGCGACCGGTGGGGAATGAGCAGTTCTTC
CDR3: CASSPARPVGNEQFF